This T cell receptor (beta chain) comes out of a study of control samples from healthy donors and cancer patients. Clones were sequenced by immunoSEQ multiplex PCR, and TCRdb holds only the in-frame ones, with some missing. Altogether about 150,000 clones are present, approximately 86% being singletons, with the ten largest covering under 2%. This clone was observed a single time. The V gene lost 3 bases and the J gene lost 1 base, with 13 bases spanning the gap. The CDR3 has 16 amino acids. Germline V gives CDR1 LNHDA, CDR2 SQIVND (reference sequence). V is TRBV19 and J is TRBJ2-1, with a weak D call TRBD1 (6 bases). The sequenced sample was blood. The sequence was collected from a young man in good health. The CDR3 DNA sequence: TGTGCCAGTAGTATGACAGGATCGTTTTCCTACAATGAGCAGTTCTTC. Translated, it gives CASSMTGSFSYNEQFF.